This entry lists 24 T cell receptor beta chains sequenced from one sample in a study of T cell responses to AZD1222 COVID-19 vaccine. TCRdb's copy holds only in-frame clones and misses some; the assay was immunoSEQ multiplex PCR. The table has more than 85,000 clones, about four fifths seen once. The source was peripheral blood, collected on day 0 of AZD1222 vaccination. These receptors all come from an adult in good health.

V gene TRBV7-2 combines with J gene TRBJ2-2, with TRBD2 matching over 11 bases. J gave up 7 bases and V 4 bases, and 8 bases lay outside the gene matches. In germline, CDR1 is SGHTA, CDR2 FQGNSA. The CDR3 has 16 amino acids. CDR3: CASSSLPGTSGGELFF. The CDR3 region has the DNA TGTGCCAGCAGCTCCTTGCCCGGGACTAGCGGCGGGGAGCTGTTTTTT.

The chain recombines TRBV11-2 with TRBJ2-2; unclear D gene. Germline-derived CDR1 and CDR2 are SGHAT and FQNNGV. This CDR3 has 14 amino acids. Trimming pared 0 bases from V and 6 bases from J, leaving 8 bases between. In DNA, the CDR3 is TGTGCCAGCAGCTTAGACCCTGGGGCCGGGGAGCTGTTTTTT. It codes for CASSLDPGAGELFF.

The rearrangement joins TRBV14 to TRBJ2-7; D may be TRBD2 (6 bases). The germline V gene has CDR1 SGHDN and CDR2 FVKESK. Trimming left V 2 bases short and J 2 bases short, with 13 bases between. The CDR3 is made up of 15 amino acids. CDR3 nucleotide sequence: TGTGCCAGCAGCCAAATAGCGGCAGGAACCTACGAGCAGTACTTC. Residues: CASSQIAAGTYEQYF.

The chain employs TRBV5-4 and TRBJ2-7; 8 positions match TRBD2. Unmatched junction bases numbered 18, after V lost 3 bases and J lost 4 bases. CDR1 SGHNT and CDR2 YYREEE come from the germline V gene (reference sequence). CDR3 length: 18 residues. The CDR3 DNA is TGTGCCAGCAGCTCGAGGACTAGCCTAGTCCAAGAAAGTTACGAGCAGTACTTC. This encodes CASSSRTSLVQESYEQYF.

The chain links TRBV11-3 to TRBJ2-3, with TRBD1 matching 9 bases. Germline V gene sequence: CDR1 SGHNT, CDR2 YENEEA. Trimming took 3 bases from V and 4 from J; bases not matched to a gene: 2. This CDR3 comprises 14 residues. The CDR3 reads CASSFTGGADTQYF. The CDR3 bases are TGTGCCAGCAGCTTCACAGGGGGCGCAGATACGCAGTATTTT.

This sequence joins TRBV11-2 and TRBJ1-1, with 12 nucleotides matching TRBD1. The CDR3 is 17 residues long. The J segment lost 1 base and the V segment lost 3 bases, leaving 6 bases of the junction unmatched. Germline values: CDR1 SGHAT, CDR2 FQNNGV. CDR3 sequence (DNA): TGTGCCAGCAGCTTCCCGGGACAGGGGGCCCCGAACACTGAAGCTTTCTTT. Protein sequence: CASSFPGQGAPNTEAFF. The full variable domain, with the rest looked up from reference TRBV11-2 and TRBJ1-1, is EAGVAQSPRYKIIEKRQSVAFWCNPISGHATLYWYQQILGQGPKLLIQFQNNGVVDDSQLPKDRFSAERLKGVDSTLKIQPAKLEDSAVYLCASSFPGQGAPNTEAFFGQGTRLTVV.

The V call is TRBV27, the J call TRBJ1-2, with D uncertain. CDR3 size: 14 residues. V was cut by 5 bases and J by 5 bases, with 15 bases left in between. Germline V gene sequence: CDR1 MNHEY, CDR2 SMNVEV (reference sequence). CDR3 coding DNA: TGTGCCAGCAGTCCATCCGGGAACCTATATGGCTACACCTTC. This codes for CASSPSGNLYGYTF.

The V gene is TRBV27, the J gene TRBJ2-1, with 12 bases identical to TRBD2. J gave up 4 bases and V 8 bases, and 3 bases lay outside the gene matches. The germline CDR1 and CDR2 sequences are MNHEY and SMNVEV (reference sequence). The CDR3 contains 14 residues. CDR3 DNA sequence: TGTGCCAGCTCCGGACTAGCGGGGTACAATGAGCAGTTCTTC. Translating it yields CASSGLAGYNEQFF.

This clone was picked up one time. The chain uses TRBV6-5 and TRBJ1-3; no definite D call. The germline V gene encodes CDR1 MNHEY and CDR2 SVGAGI. V lost 2 bases, J lost 4 bases, and 9 bases lay in between. The CDR3 runs 14 residues. The CDR3 region is CASSYGFGGNTIYF. The CDR3 nucleotides read TGTGCCAGCAGTTACGGGTTCGGGGGAAACACCATATATTTT.

A single count supports this clone. The rearrangement joins TRBV3-1 (or the pseudogene TRBV3-2) to TRBJ2-3; maybe TRBD2 (5 bases). V dropped 0 bases and J dropped 0 bases, with 10 bases sitting between them. CDR3 length: 16 amino acids. The V gene's germline CDR1 is LGHDT and CDR2 YNNKEL (reference sequence). This CDR3 is CASSQDAAVSTDTQYF. The CDR3 DNA follows: TGTGCCAGCAGCCAAGATGCAGCGGTTAGCACAGATACGCAGTATTTT.

The chain combines TRBV7-2 with TRBJ2-3, with unresolved D. Germline-derived CDR1 and CDR2 are SGHTA and FQGNSA. The CDR3 runs to 14 residues. Deletions cut 1 base from V and 3 bases from J, with 8 bases between. The CDR3 region is CASSLVPGTDTQYF. As DNA, the CDR3 is TGTGCCAGCAGCTTAGTGCCAGGTACAGATACGCAGTATTTT.

V and J are TRBV18 and TRBJ2-3; D perhaps matches TRBD2 (6 bases). Germline V CDR1 and CDR2: KGHSH, LQKENI. V lost 8 bases and J 4 bases, leaving 22 bases between the germline ends. The CDR3 runs 16 residues. This CDR3 is CASTLAQRVVPDTQYF. The CDR3 bases are TGTGCCAGCACCCTCGCTCAGCGGGTGGTTCCAGATACGCAGTATTTT.

The chain carries TRBV10-2 and TRBJ2-1; 8 nucleotides align to TRBD1. This CDR3 has 13 amino acids. V trimming: 3 bases; J trimming: 6 bases; junction bases outside the gene matches: 1. Germline values: CDR1 WSHSY, CDR2 SAAADI. As DNA, the CDR3 is TGCGCCAGCAGTGAACAGGGGGGCAATGAGCAGTTCTTC. It translates to CASSEQGGNEQFF.

The chain couples TRBV24-1 to TRBJ2-5; 12 bases map to TRBD2. J gave up 5 bases and V 6 bases, and 9 bases lay outside the gene matches. Germline values: CDR1 KGHDR, CDR2 SFDVKD. The CDR3 contains 16 residues. The CDR3 loop is CATSQPTSGGGETQYF. In nucleotides, the CDR3 is TGTGCCACCAGTCAACCGACTAGCGGGGGAGGGGAGACCCAGTACTTC.

The DNA of the CDR3 is TGTGCCAGCTCACAAACGGACGGCTACGAGCAGTACTTC. Its translation: CASSQTDGYEQYF. V gene TRBV18 combines with J gene TRBJ2-7; D is ambiguous. The ends were cut back, 4 bases at V and 3 bases at J, with 10 bases in the middle. The germline gives CDR1 KGHSH, CDR2 LQKENI. The CDR3 contains 13 residues. Full variable domain (missing parts from reference TRBV18 and TRBJ2-7): NAGVMQNPRHLVRRRGQEARLRCSPMKGHSHVYWYRQLPEEGLKFMVYLQKENIIDESGMPKERFSAEFPKEGPSILRIQQVVRGDSAAYFCASSQTDGYEQYFGPGTRLTVT.

This clone appeared once. The rearrangement uses TRBV5-8 and TRBJ2-7; possible D gene TRBD1, 6 bases. Trimming removed 4 bases at V and 6 bases at J, with 17 bases between. CDR3 size: 14 residues. Germline V CDR1 and CDR2: SGHTS, YDEGEE. CDR3 sequence: CASSPLLDRTEQYF. CDR3 in DNA: TGTGCCAGCAGCCCGTTATTAGACAGGACCGAGCAGTACTTC.

The chain uses TRBV28 and TRBJ2-7; D uncertain. The CDR3 consists of 12 residues. Germline assignment: CDR1 MDHEN and CDR2 SYDVKM. Between the trimmed V and J ends, which lost 6 bases and 4 bases, there was a span of 10 bases. The CDR3 sequence is CASRQSGYEQYF. In nucleotides, the CDR3 is TGTGCCAGCAGACAAAGTGGGTACGAGCAGTACTTC.

This clone was observed once. V and J are TRBV30 and TRBJ1-4; D is undetermined. The germline gives CDR1 GTSNPN, CDR2 SVGIG (reference sequence). Trimming removed 3 bases from V and 8 bases from J, with 19 bases in between. The CDR3 sequence is 15 residues long. CDR3 DNA sequence: TGTGCCTGGAGGAGCGGATTGTCGTCGGCGGAAAAACTGTTTTTT. Residues: CAWRSGLSSAEKLFF.

J is TRBJ2-1 and V is TRBV7-6; D is unresolved. Trimming pared 1 base from V and 1 base from J, leaving 11 bases between. The CDR3 totals 16 residues. Germline V gives CDR1 SGHVS, CDR2 FNYEAQ. In nucleotides, the CDR3 is TGTGCCAGCAGCTTAGGTCGCGGAAGGTCCTACAATGAGCAGTTCTTC. It translates to CASSLGRGRSYNEQFF.

V is TRBV28 and J is TRBJ1-1, with D perhaps TRBD1 (5 bases). The CDR3 spans 15 residues. The V end was cut by 3 bases, the J end by 4 bases, with 15 bases between. Germline CDR1 reads MDHEN; CDR2 reads SYDVKM. CDR3 DNA: TGTGCCAGCAGTTTCGGGGGGAAGCCGGCCACTGAAGCTTTCTTT. Amino acid sequence: CASSFGGKPATEAFF.

V gene TRBV19 combines with J gene TRBJ1-3, with 9 bases matching TRBD1. The CDR3 is made up of 17 amino acids. Per germline, CDR1 LNHDA and CDR2 SQIVND (reference sequence). The V segment lost 6 bases and the J segment 0 bases; nucleotides outside the gene matches: 9. CDR3 DNA: TGTGCCAGTAGGACACCAGGACAGGGGTCCTCTGGAAACACCATATATTTT. Translation gives CASRTPGQGSSGNTIYF.

The V gene is TRBV5-5, the J gene TRBJ2-5; TRBD1 aligns across 8 bases. With 1 base clipped from V and 5 bases from J, the junction kept 7 bases outside the gene matches. The CDR3 is made up of 15 amino acids. The germline V gene has CDR1 SGHKS and CDR2 YYEKEE (reference sequence). This CDR3 reads CASSLPRGLGETQYF. Here the CDR3 DNA reads TGTGCCAGCAGCTTGCCCAGGGGGCTTGGGGAGACCCAGTACTTC.

This clone was seen a few times. The V gene is TRBV6-5, the J gene TRBJ2-7, with D possibly being TRBD2 (5 bases). Trimming left V 7 bases short and J 2 bases short, with 18 bases between. CDR3 length: 15 residues. Germline assignment: CDR1 MNHEY and CDR2 SVGAGI. The CDR3 here is CASTTSREQTYEQYF. CDR3 bases: TGTGCCAGCACAACCTCCCGGGAACAGACCTACGAGCAGTACTTC.

V is TRBV27 and J is TRBJ1-1; D not resolved. The germline V and J ends were trimmed by 6 bases and 1 base, with 12 bases remaining between them. This CDR3 is built from 14 residues. The germline gives CDR1 MNHEY, CDR2 SMNVEV (reference sequence). The CDR3 here is CASSPSARNTEAFF. The CDR3 DNA reads TGTGCCAGCAGCCCCAGTGCCCGGAACACTGAAGCTTTCTTT.